A selection of T cell receptor beta chains follows, all from one sample in a study of OX40 agonist ivuxolimab in advanced cancers. Using immunoSEQ multiplex PCR, the repertoire was profiled, and TCRdb retains in-frame clones only, with some absent. The sample has about 52,000 clones; 80% to 90% are singletons. The sample was CD4+ or CD8+ T cells sorted from blood, taken in a trial of the OX40 agonist ivuxolimab. The receptors come from an adult with an advanced solid tumor such as melanoma, head and neck, liver or kidney cancer. The CDR3 runs from the conserved cysteine through the conserved F or W. Each record gives: J gene, D gene, V gene, clone size, CDR3 protein, CDR3 DNA. The D gene is left open where the match is weak. Expanded clones get a size class; other rows say once, few or many, or leave the size out.

TRBJ1-5 | - | TRBV6-5 | - | CASSRAISGGQPQHF | TGTGCCAGCAGTCGGGCCATTTCAGGAGGTCAGCCCCAGCATTTT
TRBJ2-1 | TRBD2 | TRBV30 | once | CAWTRTSGVNNEQFF | TGTGCCTGGACGAGGACTAGCGGGGTAAACAATGAGCAGTTCTTC
TRBJ2-5 | - | TRBV27 | - | CASSFGRPNFQETQYF | TGTGCCAGCAGTTTCGGCAGGCCTAACTTCCAAGAGACCCAGTACTTC
TRBJ1-4 | - | TRBV5-1 | - | CASSLAAGTNEKLFF | TGCGCCAGCAGCTTGGCGGCAGGCACTAATGAAAAACTGTTTTTT
TRBJ2-2 | - | TRBV18 | - | CASSPRRVVGELFF | TGTGCCAGCTCACCACGCAGAGTAGTCGGGGAGCTGTTTTTT
TRBJ1-1 | TRBD1 | TRBV5-5 | - | CASSGQGRSGAFF | TGTGCCAGCAGCGGACAGGGGAGAAGCGGAGCTTTCTTT
TRBJ1-2 | - | TRBV5-1 | - | CASSLGGVGNYGYTF | TGCGCCAGCAGCCTTGGTGGCGTTGGGAACTATGGCTACACCTTC
TRBJ2-5 | TRBD2 | TRBV7-9 | - | CASSPGTSGDQETQYF | TGTGCCAGCAGCCCTGGGACTAGCGGGGATCAAGAGACCCAGTACTTC
TRBJ2-1 | TRBD1 | TRBV5-4 | - | CASSPRDRPNNEQFF | TGTGCCAGCAGTCCCCGGGACAGGCCAAACAATGAGCAGTTCTTC
TRBJ2-7 | TRBD1 | TRBV19 | - | CASPWTGGRYEQYF | TGTGCCAGCCCCTGGACAGGGGGTCGCTACGAGCAGTACTTC